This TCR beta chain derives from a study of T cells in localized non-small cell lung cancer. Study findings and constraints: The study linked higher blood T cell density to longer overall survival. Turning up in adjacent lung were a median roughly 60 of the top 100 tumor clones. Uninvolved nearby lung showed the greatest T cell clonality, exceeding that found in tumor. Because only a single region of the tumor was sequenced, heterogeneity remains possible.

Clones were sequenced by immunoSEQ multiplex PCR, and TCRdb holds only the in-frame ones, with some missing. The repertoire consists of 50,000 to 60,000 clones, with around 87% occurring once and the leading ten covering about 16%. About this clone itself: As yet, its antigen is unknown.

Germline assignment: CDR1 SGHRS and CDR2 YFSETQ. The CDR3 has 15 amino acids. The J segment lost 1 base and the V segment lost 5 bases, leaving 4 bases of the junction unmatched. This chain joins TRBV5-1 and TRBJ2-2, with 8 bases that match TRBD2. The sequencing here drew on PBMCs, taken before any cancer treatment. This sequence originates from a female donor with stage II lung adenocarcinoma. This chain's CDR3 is CASRQSGGNTGELFF. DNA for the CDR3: TGCGCCAGCAGGCAAAGCGGGGGGAACACCGGGGAGCTGTTTTTT.